The next 3 T cell receptor beta chains were all read from a single sample in a study of early T cells in non-severe SARS-CoV-2 infection. Each CDR3 protein gets one entry after TCRdb re-called the 5' RACE reads with MiXCR. The sample holds 26,000 or so distinct CDR3 sequences, about 3.8% seen once. Input material: whole blood. These receptors were taken from an adult who was a healthcare worker with PCR-confirmed SARS-CoV-2 infection or an uninfected control (not recorded which).

This clonotype was seen ten or more times. As DNA, the CDR3 is TGCGCCAGCAGTCAGGACGGATCGCCTAATCAGCCCCAGCATTTT. Its translation: CASSQDGSPNQPQHF. V is TRBV10-2 and J is TRBJ1-5; D is undetermined. The germline V gene has CDR1 WSHSY and CDR2 SAAADI. The CDR3 consists of 15 residues. Trimming left V 5 bases short and J 4 bases short, with 15 bases between.

This clonotype was seen only a few times. The chain is built from TRBV5-5 and TRBJ2-1, with 14 bases lining up with TRBD2. Germline values: CDR1 SGHKS, CDR2 YYEKEE (reference sequence). The CDR3 length is 17 residues. Unmatched junction bases numbered 12, after V lost 4 bases and J lost 9 bases. The CDR3 here is CASSTRPTSGRATEQFF. The CDR3 nucleotides read TGTGCCAGCAGCACTCGCCCGACTAGCGGGAGGGCCACTGAGCAGTTCTTC.

This clonotype appeared many times. The V gene is TRBV6-1, the J gene TRBJ2-7; D gene unclear. CDR1 is MNHNS, CDR2 SASEGT, per germline. The CDR3 totals 13 residues. Trimming left V 8 bases short and J 2 bases short, with 13 bases between. The CDR3, as DNA: TGTGCCAGCGCCTTACACGAGACCTACGAGCAGTACTTC. As protein: CASALHETYEQYF.